The source of this TCR beta chain is a study of T cells in narcolepsy. Assay used: immunoSEQ multiplex PCR; TCRdb lists only in-frame clones, some missing. Of 35,000 to 40,000 clones listed, 70% to 85% were seen once; the top ten hold approximately 1.5%. Concerning this clone: Its antigen is unknown.

The V and J ends lost 4 bases and 5 bases respectively, with 17 bases between them. The V gene's germline CDR1 is MNHEY and CDR2 SMNVEV (reference sequence). There are 15 residues in the CDR3. The study, taken as a whole, reports: Reportedly, autoreactive clonotypes were serially detected in patients' blood but not controls'. Comparing one patient's CSF and blood CD4+ clonotypes highlighted HCRT- and TRIB2-specific autoreactive clonotypes. Autoreactive clone sequences were missing from some blood memory CD4+ repertoires.

The specimen sequenced was CD45RA- memory CD4+ T cells from PBMCs. V usage is TRBV27 and J usage is TRBJ2-5; D may be TRBD2 (6 bases). The clonotype originates from a human donor with narcolepsy. The CDR3 DNA follows: TGTGCCAGCAGTTCCCCCTTAGGAGGGGCCGAGACCCAGTACTTC. Protein sequence: CASSSPLGGAETQYF.